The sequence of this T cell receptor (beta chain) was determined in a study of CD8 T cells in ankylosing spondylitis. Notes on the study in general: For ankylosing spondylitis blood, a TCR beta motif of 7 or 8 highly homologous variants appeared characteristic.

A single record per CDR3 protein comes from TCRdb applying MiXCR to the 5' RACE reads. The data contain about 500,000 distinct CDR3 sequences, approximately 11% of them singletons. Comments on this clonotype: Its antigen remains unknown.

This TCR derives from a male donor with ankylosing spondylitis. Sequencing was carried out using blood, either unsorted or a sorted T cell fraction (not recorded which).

CDR3 in amino acids: CASSLVVAGLDTQYF. The CDR3 DNA is TGCGCCAGCAGCTTGGTAGTAGCGGGCCTAGATACGCAGTATTTT. The J gene is TRBJ2-3, the V gene TRBV5-1, with 7 bases lining up with TRBD2. The trim removed 0 bases at V and 5 bases at J, leaving 6 bases unmatched. Germline CDR1 and CDR2: SGHRS and YFSETQ. CDR3 size: 15 residues. Filled out from reference TRBV5-1 and TRBJ2-3, the complete variable domain reads KAGVTQTPRYLIKTRGQQVTLSCSPISGHRSVSWYQQTPGQGLQFLFEYFSETQRNKGNFPGRFSGRQFSNSRSEMNVSTLELGDSALYLCASSLVVAGLDTQYFGPGTRLTVL.